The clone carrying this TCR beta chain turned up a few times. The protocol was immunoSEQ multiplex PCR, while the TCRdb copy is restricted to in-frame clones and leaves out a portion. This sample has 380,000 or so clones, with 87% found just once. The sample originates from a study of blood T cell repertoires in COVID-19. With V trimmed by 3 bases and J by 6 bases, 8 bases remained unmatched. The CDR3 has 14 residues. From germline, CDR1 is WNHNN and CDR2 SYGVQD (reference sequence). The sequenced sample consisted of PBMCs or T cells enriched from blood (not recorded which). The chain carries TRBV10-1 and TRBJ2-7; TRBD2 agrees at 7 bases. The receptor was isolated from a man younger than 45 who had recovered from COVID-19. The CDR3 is CASSDTSARSEQYF. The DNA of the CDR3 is TGCGCCAGCAGTGACACTAGCGCGCGAAGCGAGCAGTACTTC.